A selection of T cell receptor beta chains follows, all from one sample in a study of blood T cell repertoires in COVID-19. Using immunoSEQ multiplex PCR, the repertoire was profiled, and TCRdb retains in-frame clones only, with some absent. The sample lists some 270,000 clones, more than 75% occurring once. The sequenced material came from peripheral blood. The receptors come from a woman over 75 with COVID-19, enrolled during active disease. Both conserved end residues are part of each CDR3. The D gene is left open where the match is weak. The size of a clone is reported for some rows only, either as once, few or many, or as a class for expanded clones.

cdr3_nt,cdr3_aa,cdr3_length,j_call,v_call,clone_size,d_call
TGTGCCAGCACCGAAAGAGGGGGTCCCGAAGCTTTCTTT,CASTERGGPEAFF,13,TRBJ1-1,TRBV6-6,once,NA
TGTGCCAGCAGTTACTCGGTGCAGGGGGCCGGCTATGGCTACACCTTC,CASSYSVQGAGYGYTF,16,TRBJ1-2,TRBV6-5,NA,TRBD1
TGTGCCAGCGGCGATAGCGGGGACTCTCTAGGATCGGAGACCCAGTACTTC,CASGDSGDSLGSETQYF,17,TRBJ2-5,TRBV28,NA,TRBD2
TGTGCCAGCGGGGGGGCGGAGAATCAGCCCCAGCATTTT,CASGGAENQPQHF,13,TRBJ1-5,TRBV6-5,NA,NA
TGCGCCAGCAGCAATCTCGGCGGGGGCCAACATTTCACAGATACGCAGTATTTT,CASSNLGGGQHFTDTQYF,18,TRBJ2-3,TRBV10-2,NA,NA
TGTGCCAGCAGACCCTATAGCGGGGAAACAGATACGCAGTATTTT,CASRPYSGETDTQYF,15,TRBJ2-3,TRBV6-4,NA,TRBD2
TGTGCCAGCAGCTTTGTTCTAGCGGGGGAGACCGGGGAGCTGTTTTTT,CASSFVLAGETGELFF,16,TRBJ2-2,TRBV7-9,once,TRBD2
TGTGCCAGCACCGAGGATGGCAACTATAATTCACCCCTCCACTTT,CASTEDGNYNSPLHF,15,TRBJ1-6,TRBV7-8,once,NA
TGTGCCAGCAGCCAAGATTCCCCGGGAGGCCCTTCGAGGCAGTTCTTC,CASSQDSPGGPSRQFF,16,TRBJ2-1,TRBV14,NA,TRBD2
TGTGCCAGTAGTACAATTAGCGGGGTGGGGATTGAGCAGTTCTTC,CASSTISGVGIEQFF,15,TRBJ2-1,TRBV19,NA,TRBD2
TGTGCCAGTAGTCCAAATACAGGGGGCGAGGGGTATGGCTACACCTTC,CASSPNTGGEGYGYTF,16,TRBJ1-2,TRBV19,once,TRBD1
TGTGCCAGCAGTTCGGGACAGTATAGCAATCAGCCCCAGCATTTT,CASSSGQYSNQPQHF,15,TRBJ1-5,TRBV6-5,NA,TRBD1
TGTGCCAGCAAGCCGGGTCCAGGCAATCAGCCCCAGCATTTT,CASKPGPGNQPQHF,14,TRBJ1-5,TRBV2,NA,NA
TGTGCCTGGAACGTTGACAGGGCGGCTGAAGCTTTCTTT,CAWNVDRAAEAFF,13,TRBJ1-1,TRBV30,NA,TRBD1
TGTGCCAGCAGCGCCGGACTAGCGGACTACGAGCAGTACTTC,CASSAGLADYEQYF,14,TRBJ2-7,TRBV2,NA,TRBD2
TGTGCCACTGGGAGCGGGTCCGGAAACACCATATATTTT,CATGSGSGNTIYF,13,TRBJ1-3,TRBV19,few,NA
TGCGCCAGCACCGGACAGAAGGACACTGAAGCTTTCTTT,CASTGQKDTEAFF,13,TRBJ1-1,TRBV4-3,few,NA
TGTGCCAGCAGTCTCCTCGCTAGCGGGTCCTCCTACAATGAGCAGTTCTTC,CASSLLASGSSYNEQFF,17,TRBJ2-1,TRBV28,NA,TRBD2
TGTGCCAGCAGTTCGGGAGCCACCGGGGAGCTGTTTTTT,CASSSGATGELFF,13,TRBJ2-2,TRBV6-5,NA,NA
TGTGCCAGCAGTTTATGGGCTGCCGATGAAGCTTTCTTT,CASSLWAADEAFF,13,TRBJ1-1,TRBV28,NA,NA
TGTGCCAGCGGACGCAGGGACTTTGGCTACACCTTC,CASGRRDFGYTF,12,TRBJ1-2,TRBV28,NA,NA
TGCGCCAGCAGTGGGGGAGACACGCAGTATTTT,CASSGGDTQYF,11,TRBJ2-3,TRBV10-2,NA,NA
TGTGCCAGCAGTTACTCGACTACAACAGATACGCAGTATTTT,CASSYSTTTDTQYF,14,TRBJ2-3,TRBV6-2/TRBV6-3,NA,NA
TGTGCCACCAGCAGAGAGGGGCTCGATGAAAAACTGTTTTTT,CATSREGLDEKLFF,14,TRBJ1-4,TRBV15,NA,NA
TGTGCCAGCAGGCCGACCGGGACAAACAATCAGCCCCAGCATTTT,CASRPTGTNNQPQHF,15,TRBJ1-5,TRBV6-5,once,NA
TGCGCCAGCAGCCAAGCCCTCGGGACGGGACTTGGGAACTATGGCTACACCTTC,CASSQALGTGLGNYGYTF,18,TRBJ1-2,TRBV4-1,NA,NA
TGTGCCAGCAGCCGGTCAGGTGGTAATCAGCCCCAGCATTTT,CASSRSGGNQPQHF,14,TRBJ1-5,TRBV7-9,NA,NA
TGTGCCAGCAGCTTCTTTGGGGCCAACGTCCTGACTTTC,CASSFFGANVLTF,13,TRBJ2-6,TRBV13,NA,NA
TGTGCCAGTAGTCGATCGACTAGCGGGGGACAAGAGACCCAGTACTTC,CASSRSTSGGQETQYF,16,TRBJ2-5,TRBV19,NA,TRBD2
TGTGCCAGCTCGCCCCGCGCAGGGGAGCAGCCCCAGCATTTT,CASSPRAGEQPQHF,14,TRBJ1-5,TRBV18,NA,NA
TGTGCCAGCAGCTGGGGGCGAGAGACCCAGTACTTC,CASSWGRETQYF,12,TRBJ2-5,TRBV5-4,NA,NA
TGTGCCAGCAACCAGCGGGGGGGCCCAGATACGCAGTATTTT,CASNQRGGPDTQYF,14,TRBJ2-3,TRBV3-1/TRBV3-2,once,TRBD2
TGTGCCAGCAGCTCCTGGACAGCGGCAAACTATGGCTACACCTTC,CASSSWTAANYGYTF,15,TRBJ1-2,TRBV7-9,NA,NA
TGTGCCAGCAGCCCGGATCAGGGGGCCTACAATGAGCAGTTCTTC,CASSPDQGAYNEQFF,15,TRBJ2-1,TRBV28,NA,TRBD1
TGTGCCAGCAGCCAGACAGGGAATGGAAACACCATATATTTT,CASSQTGNGNTIYF,14,TRBJ1-3,TRBV5-5,NA,TRBD1
TGTGCCAGCAGCATGTCTGAGACCCAGTACTTC,CASSMSETQYF,11,TRBJ2-5,TRBV6-2/TRBV6-3,NA,NA
TGTGCCAGTAGATCGCCCAGGGGTAGCGGGGAAACAGATACGCAGTATTTT,CASRSPRGSGETDTQYF,17,TRBJ2-3,TRBV19,NA,TRBD2
TGCAGTTCGAGACAGGGGTTTGAAGCTTTCTTT,CSSRQGFEAFF,11,TRBJ1-1,TRBV20-1,NA,TRBD1
TGTGCCAGCTCACACTCCGGGACAGGCCCTTTTATTCCGCGGGGCTACACCTTC,CASSHSGTGPFIPRGYTF,18,TRBJ1-2,TRBV18,NA,TRBD1
TGTGCCAGCAGTTACAGCGGACCTTCGGGTGAAAAACTGTTTTTT,CASSYSGPSGEKLFF,15,TRBJ1-4,TRBV6-5,NA,NA
TGTGCCAGTAGCACGAGAAGGACAGATAATGAAAAACTGTTTTTT,CASSTRRTDNEKLFF,15,TRBJ1-4,TRBV19,NA,NA
TGTGCCAGCAGCTTGGAGATGAGGGCGGTCGGGGAGCTGTTTTTT,CASSLEMRAVGELFF,15,TRBJ2-2,TRBV5-6,once,NA